This TCR beta chain stems from a study of blood T cell repertoires in COVID-19. About the study: Acute-phase and convalescent COVID-19 samples originated in the United States, Italy and Spain. Sample material is recorded as cDNA or gDNA derived from T cells, B-cell-depleted T cells, or PBMCs.

This CDR3 has 16 residues. Germline lookup yields CDR1 SQVTM and CDR2 ANQGSEA. V lost 6 bases and J lost 6, with 26 bases in between. Original processing methods: Reference gene primer amplification gave nucleated cell count estimates. The method was immunoSEQ multiplex PCR; TCRdb's version includes in-frame clones alone and lacks a portion of them. That table supplies the V and J calls and clone size; D and trimming were determined from the DNA. The repertoire holds roughly 120,000 clones, with 60% to 80% as singletons. Sequenced material: peripheral blood. This chain uses TRBV29-1 with TRBJ1-2; no reliable D call. The receptor was isolated from a woman older than 75 with active or convalescent COVID-19. CDR3 bases: TGCAGCGTCCGTAACCACTATTACACAGACGGGGATGGCTACACCTTC. As protein: CSVRNHYYTDGDGYTF.